The 22 T cell receptor beta chains below were found in one sample sequenced in a study of cytomegalovirus exposure and HLA in healthy donors. Vbeta (60) and Jbeta (13) primers were used in the PCR. Clones were sequenced by immunoSEQ multiplex PCR, and TCRdb holds only the in-frame ones, with some missing. Of fewer than 75,000 clones detected, under 85% appear once; the ten largest clones hold 2.5% to 3.5%. Sequencing was carried out using PBMCs. The receptors were gathered from a woman in her twenties or thirties in good health and CMV-seronegative.

The chain links TRBV7-9 to TRBJ2-5, with 11 bases that match TRBD2. J was trimmed by 5 bases and V by 6 bases; bases with no gene match: 8. Germline values: CDR1 SEHNR, CDR2 FQNEAQ (reference sequence). This CDR3 spans 15 amino acids. Here the CDR3 DNA reads TGTGCCAGCAGAAGGCTAGCGGGGGGTGGTGAGACCCAGTACTTC. Protein: CASRRLAGGGETQYF. The full variable domain, with the rest looked up from reference TRBV7-9 and TRBJ2-5, is DTGVSQNPRHKITKRGQNVTFRCDPISEHNRLYWYRQTLGQGPEFLTYFQNEAQLEKSRLLSDRFSAERPKGSFSTLEIQRTEQGDSAMYLCASRRLAGGGETQYFGPGTRLLVL.

The chain couples TRBV12-5 to TRBJ2-5; 7 bases are shared with TRBD1. CDR3 length: 15 residues. CDR1 and CDR2 (germline): LGHNT, FRNRAP. Unmatched junction bases numbered 11, after V lost 6 bases and J lost 4 bases. Written as DNA, the CDR3 is TGTGCTAGTGGGTTAGGGGGCACGCTGGGAGAGACCCAGTACTTC. It codes for CASGLGGTLGETQYF.

Concerning this clone itself: One end of the junction fails to match germline, which may point to a read error. The chain employs TRBV4-3 and TRBJ1-1, with D perhaps matching TRBD1 (6 bases). The CDR3 extends over 13 amino acids. Germline-derived CDR1 and CDR2 are LGHNA and YSLEER. The CDR3: CAGSRTANTEAFF. The CDR3 DNA reads as TGCGCCGGCAGCAGGACAGCGAACACTGAAGCTTTCTTT.

CDR3 in amino acids: CASSPPSGGVYNEQFF. CDR3 in DNA: TGTGCCAGCTCACCGCCTAGCGGGGGGGTTTACAATGAGCAGTTCTTC. The rearrangement joins TRBV18 to TRBJ2-1; 12 nucleotides agree with TRBD2. This CDR3 contains 16 residues. Germline values: CDR1 KGHSH, CDR2 LQKENI. The V gene end was trimmed by 3 bases and the J gene end by 4 bases; junction bases not matched to a gene: 4.

This clone turned up a few times. CDR3 coding DNA: TGTGCCAGCAGCTTACGGGAAAGCACTGAAGCTTTCTTT. It specifies CASSLRESTEAFF. The chain combines TRBV7-9 with TRBJ1-1; D is undetermined. CDR1 SEHNR and CDR2 FQNEAQ come from the germline V gene (reference sequence). The ends were cut back, 2 bases at V and 4 bases at J, with 8 bases in the middle. The CDR3 sequence is 13 residues long.

V gene TRBV27 combines with J gene TRBJ1-5; D is uncertain. V dropped 5 bases and J dropped 6 bases, with 8 bases sitting between them. CDR3 size: 12 residues. CDR1 is MNHEY and CDR2 is SMNVEV in the germline V gene (reference sequence). In DNA form, the CDR3 reads TGTGCCAGCAGTCAGTTTGGTCAGCCCCAGCATTTT. Its protein is CASSQFGQPQHF.

The V call is TRBV5-6, the J call TRBJ1-2; 7 nucleotides match TRBD1. The V gene's germline CDR1 is SGHDT and CDR2 YYEEEE. CDR3 length: 12 residues. Trimming removed 1 base from V and 8 bases from J; junction bases left unmatched: 2. The CDR3 region has the DNA TGTGCCAGCAGCTTGCCCAGGGGGGGCTACACCTTC. It translates to CASSLPRGGYTF.

The CDR3 is CASSWTGAFDQPQHF. DNA for the CDR3: TGTGCCAGCAGCTGGACAGGGGCTTTCGATCAGCCCCAGCATTTT. The chain has TRBV2 and TRBJ1-5; 9 positions agree with TRBD1. Germline V gene sequence: CDR1 SNHLY, CDR2 FYNNEI. The junction had 8 bases not matched to a gene; V was cut back by 6 bases and J by 5 bases. The CDR3 extends over 15 amino acids.

This chain connects TRBV29-1 to TRBJ1-2, with a weak D call TRBD1 (6 bases). The CDR3 spans 15 residues. V was clipped by 6 bases and J by 0 bases, with 17 bases between them. Germline loops: CDR1 SQVTM, CDR2 ANQGSEA. CDR3 protein: CSVGTGRGTNYGYTF. CDR3 in DNA: TGCAGCGTAGGAACAGGGAGAGGGACTAACTATGGCTACACCTTC.

This clone was picked up one time. The chain combines TRBV11-2 with TRBJ1-2; D unclear. The CDR3 has 14 amino acids. Germline V gives CDR1 SGHAT, CDR2 FQNNGV. Trimming took off 1 base at V and 2 bases at J, with 8 bases between the two ends. CDR3 loop: CASSLGAVNYGYTF. The CDR3 DNA is TGTGCCAGCAGCTTAGGTGCAGTCAACTATGGCTACACCTTC.

Concerning this clone: Because the CDR3's place on the DNA is in doubt, the DNA is left out and the CDR3 is given as listed by TCRdb. The chain couples TRBV7-2 to TRBJ2-5; the D segment call TRBD1 is taken from the table without a DNA check. Both ends counted, the CDR3 spans 15 residues. Germline V gene sequence: CDR1 SGHTA, CDR2 FQGNSA. The CDR3 is CASSFGPGAGETQYF.

Concerning this clone: At the DNA level, this CDR3 is encoded by other sequences in the same sample as well. This rearrangement joins TRBV10-3 to TRBJ2-7; D is possibly TRBD2 (7 bases). The CDR3 length is 15 residues. Trimming pared 0 bases from V and 2 bases from J, leaving 11 bases between. CDR1 and CDR2 from the germline V gene are ENHRY and SYGVKD. The CDR3 here is CAISESGGAPYEQYV. The CDR3 region has the DNA TGTGCCATCAGTGAGTCGGGGGGGGCCCCCTACGAGCAGTACGTC.

This clone was observed a single time. CDR3 DNA sequence: TGTGCCATCGCACCGACAGGAGCCTACGAGCAGTACGTC. Translated, it gives CAIAPTGAYEQYV. The V gene is TRBV10-3, the J gene TRBJ2-7; maybe TRBD1 (6 bases). Germline V gene sequence: CDR1 ENHRY, CDR2 SYGVKD. CDR3 size: 13 residues. Trimming removed 8 bases at V and 2 bases at J, with 13 bases between.

This clone was picked up one time. The V gene is TRBV27, the J gene TRBJ2-7; TRBD2 matches 11 bases. CDR1 is MNHEY, CDR2 SMNVEV, per germline (reference sequence). The CDR3 contains 17 residues. V trimming: 3 bases; J trimming: 7 bases; junction bases outside the gene matches: 14. As DNA, the CDR3 is TGTGCCAGCAGTTTTCAACCACCAGGGACTAGCGGTCGGGAGCAGTACTTC. The encoded protein is CASSFQPPGTSGREQYF.

This rearrangement joins TRBV4-3 to TRBJ1-5, with D possibly TRBD1 on 5 matching bases. Germline V lookup: CDR1 LGHNA, CDR2 YSLEER. The V and J ends lost 0 bases and 7 bases respectively, with 13 bases between them. This CDR3 is 15 amino acids long. CDR3 residues: CASSQDLQGGQPQHF. CDR3 nucleotides: TGCGCCAGCAGCCAAGATCTTCAGGGTGGGCAGCCCCAGCATTTT.

This clone was observed once. V and J are TRBV5-1 and TRBJ2-5; weak D call: TRBD1 (5 bases). V lost 2 bases to trimming and J lost 3 bases, with 11 bases between them. The CDR3 has 14 residues. CDR1 is SGHRS and CDR2 is YFSETQ in the germline V gene. The chain's CDR3 is CASSFGQGEETQYF. The CDR3 region has the DNA TGCGCCAGCAGCTTCGGCCAGGGTGAAGAGACCCAGTACTTC.

V gene TRBV7-2 combines with J gene TRBJ2-7, with D perhaps TRBD1 (5 bases). Deletions cut 5 bases from V and 2 bases from J, with 16 bases between. Per germline, CDR1 SGHTA and CDR2 FQGNSA. This CDR3 is 15 amino acids long. The CDR3 spells CASSHDDSYPYEQYF. The CDR3 nucleotides read TGTGCCAGCAGCCACGATGACAGTTACCCCTACGAGCAGTACTTC.

This chain connects TRBV7-9 to TRBJ1-2; no firm D call. Germline V lookup: CDR1 SEHNR, CDR2 FQNEAQ (reference sequence). V lost 5 bases to trimming and J lost 0 bases, with 10 bases between them. There are 14 residues in the CDR3. The CDR3 protein is CASSPGATNYGYTF. The CDR3 bases are TGTGCCAGCAGCCCGGGAGCTACTAACTATGGCTACACCTTC. Looking up the rest from reference TRBV7-9 and TRBJ1-2 gives the full variable domain: DTGVSQNPRHKITKRGQNVTFRCDPISEHNRLYWYRQTLGQGPEFLTYFQNEAQLEKSRLLSDRFSAERPKGSFSTLEIQRTEQGDSAMYLCASSPGATNYGYTFGSGTRLTVV.

The chain employs TRBV6-6 and TRBJ2-1; 8 bases match TRBD2. Germline CDR1 and CDR2: MNHNY and SVGAGI (reference sequence). Trimming cost V 4 bases and J 10 bases; bases outside gene matches: 9. The CDR3 loop spans 14 amino acids. Written as DNA, the CDR3 is TGTGCCAGCAGTTTCCCAGCGGGAGCGAGGGAGCAGTTCTTC. This gives the protein CASSFPAGAREQFF.

The gene calls are TRBV2 and TRBJ2-7, with D possibly matching TRBD1 (5 bases). This CDR3 spans 13 amino acids. V lost 6 bases to trimming and J lost 2 bases, with 11 bases between them. Germline V gene data show CDR1 as SNHLY and CDR2 as FYNNEI. CDR3 in amino acids: CASREDNAYEQYV. The CDR3 region has the DNA TGTGCCAGCAGAGAGGACAATGCCTACGAGCAGTACGTC.

This chain uses TRBV7-2 with TRBJ2-3; possible D gene TRBD2, 5 bases. Germline V lookup: CDR1 SGHTA, CDR2 FQGNSA. The CDR3 loop spans 15 amino acids. Trimming removed 0 bases from V and 4 bases from J, with 11 bases in between. CDR3 residues: CASSLAGETPDTQYF. In DNA, the CDR3 is TGTGCCAGCAGCTTAGCGGGAGAAACTCCAGATACGCAGTATTTT.

The chain recombines TRBV7-9 with TRBJ2-7, with 10 bases aligning to TRBD2. The germline V gene encodes CDR1 SEHNR and CDR2 FQNEAQ (reference sequence). With 5 bases clipped from V and 1 base from J, the junction kept 5 bases outside the gene matches. The CDR3 covers 15 residues. For the CDR3, the DNA is TGTGCCAGCAGCATTCGACTAGCGGGTTCCTACGAGCAGTACTTC. Translated: CASSIRLAGSYEQYF.